This passage covers 18 T cell receptor beta chains from one sample sequenced in a study of blood T cell repertoires in COVID-19. This table comes from immunoSEQ multiplex PCR, and its TCRdb copy is limited to in-frame clones, with some not included. Of about 260,000 clones in the sample, around 86% were seen once. The specimen was peripheral blood. All receptors come from a man aged 40-50 years who had recovered from COVID-19.

This chain connects TRBV19 to TRBJ2-1; 8 bases are a match to TRBD2. The germline V gene has CDR1 LNHDA and CDR2 SQIVND (reference sequence). The V and J ends lost 6 bases and 1 base, in that order; junction bases with no gene match: 8. There are 16 residues in the CDR3. CDR3 sequence reads: CASSDPQRGSYNEQFF. The CDR3 DNA follows: TGTGCCAGTAGCGACCCCCAGCGGGGGTCCTACAATGAGCAGTTCTTC.

The chain combines TRBV6-5 with TRBJ2-3; unclear D gene. Trimming pared 0 bases from V and 3 bases from J, leaving 7 bases between. Germline CDR1 MNHEY, CDR2 SVGAGI. The CDR3 sequence is 14 residues long. The CDR3 is CASSYSPVTDTQYF. The CDR3 DNA follows: TGTGCCAGCAGTTACTCACCGGTGACAGATACGCAGTATTTT.

The V and J genes are TRBV29-1 and TRBJ1-2, with D possibly TRBD1 on 6 matching bases. Per germline, CDR1 SQVTM and CDR2 ANQGSEA. The V end was cut by 4 bases, the J end by 8 bases, with 11 bases between. CDR3 length equals 11 residues. The CDR3 reads CSVVLQGGYTF. The CDR3 region has the DNA TGCAGCGTTGTGCTGCAGGGGGGCTACACCTTC.

In its sample, this clone was seen once. The CDR3 here is CASRRSGSGDTYEQYF. CDR3 in DNA: TGCGCCAGCCGCAGATCCGGTAGCGGCGATACCTACGAGCAGTACTTC. This chain joins TRBV5-1 and TRBJ2-7, with a possible D match to TRBD2 (6 bases). The CDR3 totals 16 residues. V was clipped by 7 bases and J by 2 bases, with 22 bases between them. CDR1 and CDR2 (germline): SGHRS, YFSETQ. Complete variable domain (other parts from reference TRBV5-1 and TRBJ2-7): KAGVTQTPRYLIKTRGQQVTLSCSPISGHRSVSWYQQTPGQGLQFLFEYFSETQRNKGNFPGRFSGRQFSNSRSEMNVSTLELGDSALYLCASRRSGSGDTYEQYFGPGTRLTVT.

The V call is TRBV7-9, the J call TRBJ1-5; 7 nucleotides line up with TRBD1. The germline gives CDR1 SEHNR, CDR2 FQNEAQ (reference sequence). Germline trimming cut 5 bases from V and 6 bases from J; bases unmatched to any gene: 10. The CDR3 spans 15 residues. In DNA form, the CDR3 reads TGTGCCAGCAGCCAGGGGGGAGTGGCGCGTCAGCCCCAGCATTTT. Protein product: CASSQGGVARQPQHF.

This clone was seen once. This sequence joins TRBV29-1 and TRBJ2-1; the D gene is possibly TRBD2 (6 bases). V lost 1 base and J 8 bases, leaving 21 bases between the germline ends. Germline-derived CDR1 and CDR2 are SQVTM and ANQGSEA. The CDR3 contains 16 residues. The CDR3 protein is CSVEARPTGDRYEQFF. DNA for the CDR3: TGCAGCGTTGAAGCCCGCCCCACGGGGGACCGATATGAGCAGTTCTTC.

This clone was detected only a few times. The rearrangement uses TRBV19 and TRBJ2-1; 9 bases line up with TRBD2. The CDR3 has 13 amino acids. V was clipped by 4 bases and J by 13 bases; unmatched bases: 8. Per the germline V gene, CDR1 is LNHDA and CDR2 is SQIVND (reference sequence). DNA of the CDR3: TGTGCCAGTAGTACCCTAGCGGGGACTCATCAGTTCTTC. This encodes CASSTLAGTHQFF.

The chain combines TRBV3-1 (or the pseudogene TRBV3-2) with TRBJ1-2; D unclear. In germline, CDR1 is LGHDT, CDR2 YNNKEL (reference sequence). The CDR3 is made up of 13 amino acids. Trimming cost V 1 base and J 4 bases, with 7 bases left between them. The CDR3 spells CASSQAGSYGYTF. CDR3 bases: TGTGCCAGCAGCCAAGCAGGTTCCTATGGCTACACCTTC.

This sequence joins TRBV9 and TRBJ1-1; D ambiguous. The germline V and J ends were trimmed by 0 bases and 1 base, with 4 bases remaining between them. This CDR3 is built from 13 residues. Germline loops: CDR1 SGDLS, CDR2 YYNGEE. DNA for the CDR3: TGTGCCAGCAGCGTAGGCGCGAACACTGAAGCTTTCTTT. Protein sequence: CASSVGANTEAFF.

The V call is TRBV12-3 or TRBV12-4, the J call TRBJ1-1; D is unclear. This CDR3 has 12 amino acids. Trimming took off 8 bases at V and 2 bases at J, with 9 bases between the two ends. The CDR3 coding sequence is TGTGCCAGCGAGATCTTAAACACTGAAGCTTTCTTT. It translates to CASEILNTEAFF.

The chain has TRBV2 and TRBJ1-1, with D tentatively TRBD1 (5 bases). Germline V lookup: CDR1 SNHLY, CDR2 FYNNEI. CDR3 length equals 15 residues. Trimming cost V 6 bases and J 4 bases, with 18 bases left between them. CDR3 bases: TGTGCCAGCAGCGGTCCTGGGGGGGGAGTCACTGAAGCTTTCTTT. Translated, it gives CASSGPGGGVTEAFF.

The V call is TRBV5-5, the J call TRBJ1-6; 8 bases fit TRBD1. This CDR3 contains 15 residues. Germline CDR1 and CDR2: SGHKS and YYEKEE (reference sequence). J lost 11 bases, V lost 4 bases, and 11 bases had no gene match. The CDR3 is CASSNPGQVKTPLHF. The CDR3 DNA follows: TGTGCCAGCAGCAACCCGGGACAGGTGAAGACACCCCTCCACTTT.

This chain joins TRBV27 and TRBJ2-3; 7 nucleotides line up with TRBD1. Germline V gives CDR1 MNHEY, CDR2 SMNVEV (reference sequence). J gave up 3 bases and V 8 bases, and 8 bases lay outside the gene matches. The CDR3 loop spans 14 amino acids. The CDR3 spells CASYRDSRTDTQYF. For the CDR3, the DNA is TGTGCCAGCTACCGGGACAGCCGGACAGATACGCAGTATTTT.

This sequence joins TRBV7-2 and TRBJ2-1; 10 bases match TRBD2. CDR3 length: 14 residues. The junction had 3 bases not matched to a gene; V was cut back by 6 bases and J by 4 bases. Germline CDR1 SGHTA, CDR2 FQGNSA. DNA of the CDR3: TGTGCCAGCAGTATTAGCGGGGGGTACAATGAGCAGTTCTTC. This sequence encodes CASSISGGYNEQFF. The whole variable domain, remainder taken from reference TRBV7-2 and TRBJ2-1, is GAGVSQSPSNKVTEKGKDVELRCDPISGHTALYWYRQSLGQGLEFLIYFQGNSAPDKSGLPSDRFSAERTGGSVSTLTIQRTQQEDSAVYLCASSISGGYNEQFFGPGTRLTVL.

The genes are TRBV7-2 and TRBJ2-7; D gene ambiguous. This CDR3 comprises 13 residues. The germline V gene has CDR1 SGHTA and CDR2 FQGNSA. V was trimmed by 5 bases and J by 3 bases, leaving 11 bases between them. Written as DNA, the CDR3 is TGTGCCAGCAGCGTCTTTATGAGCTACGAGCAGTACTTC. The encoded protein is CASSVFMSYEQYF. The entire variable domain, with the rest obtained from reference TRBV7-2 and TRBJ2-7, is as follows: GAGVSQSPSNKVTEKGKDVELRCDPISGHTALYWYRQSLGQGLEFLIYFQGNSAPDKSGLPSDRFSAERTGGSVSTLTIQRTQQEDSAVYLCASSVFMSYEQYFGPGTRLTVT.

The V call is TRBV6-2 or TRBV6-3, the J call TRBJ1-1; no clear D. In germline, CDR1 is MNHEY, CDR2 SVGEGT. This CDR3 is built from 13 residues. V dropped 4 bases and J dropped 1 base, with 7 bases sitting between them. The CDR3 loop reads CASSWGGNTEAFF. CDR3 in DNA: TGTGCCAGCAGTTGGGGAGGGAACACTGAAGCTTTCTTT.

The gene calls are TRBV6-2 or TRBV6-3 and TRBJ1-1, with D hard to call. V shed 2 bases and J shed 7 bases, with 8 bases lying between them. The germline CDR1 and CDR2 sequences are MNHEY and SVGEGT. This CDR3 is 12 amino acids long. The CDR3 spells CASSYLRSEAFF. Here the CDR3 DNA reads TGTGCCAGCAGTTACCTTAGAAGTGAAGCTTTCTTT.

The chain joins TRBV7-8 to TRBJ1-4; TRBD1 aligns across 7 bases. V dropped 5 bases and J dropped 3; count of bases not matched to a gene: 12. Germline CDR1 and CDR2: SGHVS and FQNEAQ. The CDR3 loop spans 17 amino acids. This chain's CDR3 is CASSQGIRGASNEKLFF. The CDR3 DNA is TGTGCCAGCAGCCAGGGCATCAGGGGGGCCTCTAATGAAAAACTGTTTTTT.